The rows below give T cell receptor beta chains drawn from one sample of a study of Graves' ophthalmopathy and Graves' hyperthyroidism. MiXCR was run by TCRdb on the multiplex PCR reads, yielding one entry per CDR3 protein. The top ten hold roughly 45% of the sample, which has almost 750,000 distinct CDR3 sequences, 40% seen once. Sequencing was carried out using peripheral blood. The receptors originated from an adult man with Graves' ophthalmopathy. CDR3s include the opening cysteine and the closing phenylalanine or tryptophan. Each record gives: D gene, clone size, V gene, J gene, CDR3 DNA, CDR3 protein. The D gene is left open where the match is weak. A row's size may be missing; if present it is once, few, many or a size class.

-	-	TRBV2	TRBJ2-1	TGTGCCATCCCGGACAGAAATTACAATGAGCAGTTCTTC	CAIPDRNYNEQFF
-	-	TRBV10-3	TRBJ1-6	TGTGCCAGCAGTTACCTACGGGATCGCGGGAATTCACCCCTCCACTTT	CASSYLRDRGNSPLHF
TRBD1	few	TRBV2	TRBJ1-6	TGTGCCAGCAGATACCGGGACAGGGGTCCACCCCTCCACTTT	CASRYRDRGPPLHF
TRBD1	-	TRBV15	TRBJ1-4	TGTGCCACCAGCAGCCCGGCAGGGACAGCTAAAGTTTTT	CATSSPAGTAKVF
-	-	TRBV20-1	TRBJ2-3	TGCAGTGCTAGCCTAGCAGACGGCACAGATACGCAGTATTTT	CSASLADGTDTQYF
-	many	TRBV7-2	TRBJ1-3	TGTGCCAGCAGCGACGGTCGACAATTATCTGGAAACACCATATATTTT	CASSDGRQLSGNTIYF
-	many	TRBV2	TRBJ1-2	TGTGCCACAGCACTTGGACAAATGCATGGCTACACCTTC	CATALGQMHGYTF
-	few	TRBV5-1	TRBJ2-5	TGCGCCAGCAGCTTGGAGGGGAATGAAGTGGAGACCCAGTACTTC	CASSLEGNEVETQYF
TRBD1	few	TRBV24-1	TRBJ2-5	TGTGCCACCAGTGACCGGGACAGCCAAGAGACCCAGTACTTC	CATSDRDSQETQYF
-	-	TRBV24-1	TRBJ2-3	TGTGCCACCAGTGAGTTCGGCGGTTCGCAGTATTTT	CATSEFGGSQYF
-	many	TRBV15	TRBJ1-4	TGTGCCACCAGCAGAGATACGGCGGGGGGCGAAAAACTGTTTTTT	CATSRDTAGGEKLFF
-	few	TRBV5-1	TRBJ2-7	TGCGCCAGCAGCCTCAAGGGGGACACCACCTACGAGCAGTACTTC	CASSLKGDTTYEQYF
TRBD2	many	TRBV2	TRBJ2-7	TGTGGTGCGGGGGACTCCTACGAGCAGTACTTC	CGAGDSYEQYF
TRBD1	-	TRBV10-3	TRBJ1-3	TGTGCCATCAGTGAGGGGACAGTGGGTGGAAACACCATATATTTT	CAISEGTVGGNTIYF
TRBD2	few	TRBV7-9	TRBJ2-2	TGTGCCAGCAGCGTAGGACTAGCGGGGGGGCCGGACACCGGGGAGCTGTTTTTT	CASSVGLAGGPDTGELFF
-	many	TRBV2	TRBJ1-2	TGTGCCAGCAGAGAGAGCCGGGACATGAACTATGGCTACACCTTC	CASRESRDMNYGYTF
TRBD2	many	TRBV29-1	TRBJ2-2	TGCAGCGTTGGAGAGGGGACTACGGACACCGGGGAGCTGTTTTTT	CSVGEGTTDTGELFF
-	few	TRBV19	TRBJ1-5	TGTGCCAGTAATTCTCCAGGTAATCAGCCCCAGCATTTT	CASNSPGNQPQHF
-	-	TRBV11-2	TRBJ1-1	TGTGCCAGCAGCTTGTCAGGGGAAGGCTACACTGAAGCTTTCTTT	CASSLSGEGYTEAFF
-	once	TRBV20-1	TRBJ1-5	TGCAGTGCTAGTCCCCAATCCGGGGAGCCCCAGCATTTT	CSASPQSGEPQHF
TRBD1	many	TRBV15	TRBJ1-2	TGTGCCACCAGCAGACCGGGACAGGGGGACTATGGCTACACCTTC	CATSRPGQGDYGYTF
-	many	TRBV4-1	TRBJ1-6	TGCGCCAGCAGTCAAGATACAGGGTCTTATAATTCACCCCTCCACTTT	CASSQDTGSYNSPLHF
TRBD1	-	TRBV19	TRBJ1-5	TGTGCCAGTAGTAGAGACAGGGGCCTTCAGCCCCAGCATTTT	CASSRDRGLQPQHF
TRBD1	-	TRBV7-9	TRBJ1-1	TGTGCCAGCAGCTTAGGGGTACAGGGGGACACTGAAGCTTTCTTT	CASSLGVQGDTEAFF
-	-	TRBV19	TRBJ1-5	TGTGCCAGTAGTATATTCGGACAGAGCAATCAGCCCCAGCATTTT	CASSIFGQSNQPQHF
-	many	TRBV2	TRBJ1-5	TGTGCCAGCAGTGAAGAGACATATAGCAATCAGCCCCAGCATTTT	CASSEETYSNQPQHF
TRBD2	-	TRBV2	TRBJ2-7	TGTGCCAGCAGCAATAGCGGGAGAGGATACGAGCAGTACTTC	CASSNSGRGYEQYF
-	-	TRBV20-1	TRBJ2-7	TGCAGTGCTAGGCGGGGTGCCTACGAGCAGTACTTC	CSARRGAYEQYF
TRBD1	many	TRBV19	TRBJ1-1	TGTGCCAGTAGGGACAGGGAGGACACTGAAGCTTTCTTT	CASRDREDTEAFF
-	-	TRBV9	TRBJ2-7	-	CASSVGPGTEQCF
-	-	TRBV29-1	TRBJ2-7	TGCAGCGTAGAACAGGCTATTACCGAGCAGTACTTC	CSVEQAITEQYF
-	few	TRBV7-6	TRBJ2-7	TGTGCCAGCAGCGCCCACATAGGGGCCGGGGACGGGCAGTACTTC	CASSAHIGAGDGQYF
-	many	TRBV7-2	TRBJ2-7	TGTGCCAGCAGCTTCGACAGGACCTACGAGCAGTACTTC	CASSFDRTYEQYF
TRBD2	few	TRBV7-9	TRBJ2-7	TGTGCCAGCAGCCAATCTCAAGCGGGGGCTCGGTACGAGCAGTACTTC	CASSQSQAGARYEQYF
TRBD1	few	TRBV20-1	TRBJ2-7	TGCAGTGCTAGGGGACAGGGGTTTGTGTACGAGCAGTACTTC	CSARGQGFVYEQYF
-	many	TRBV7-2	TRBJ2-5	TGTGCCAGCAGCAGAGGTGCAGGGCCCGAGACCCAGTACTTC	CASSRGAGPETQYF
-	-	TRBV25-1	TRBJ1-2	TGTGCCAGCAGCGGCCCGACGGGCTATGGCTACACCTTC	CASSGPTGYGYTF
TRBD1	-	TRBV7-9	TRBJ2-3	TGTGCCAGCAGCTCGACAGGGTACACAGATACGCAGTATTTT	CASSSTGYTDTQYF
TRBD1	-	TRBV19	TRBJ1-5	TGTGCCAGTAGTGCGGACAGGGAGGGTCAGCCCCAGCATTTT	CASSADREGQPQHF
-	many	TRBV7-2	TRBJ1-3	TGTGCCAGCAGCTTAAGTGCACAATCGGGAAACACCATATATTTT	CASSLSAQSGNTIYF
-	-	TRBV10-3	TRBJ2-7	TGTGCCATCAGTGAGTCGGAGGGGGCTTACGAGCAGTACTTC	CAISESEGAYEQYF
TRBD1	-	TRBV7-6	TRBJ1-5	TGTGCCAGCAGCCCATCCGGGACAGGGGTACGCCAGCCCCAGCATTTT	CASSPSGTGVRQPQHF
-	many	TRBV20-1	TRBJ1-6	TGCAGTGCTAGAGAGGGGACTAGTTCACCCCTCCACTTT	CSAREGTSSPLHF
TRBD1	-	TRBV15	TRBJ1-2	TGTGCCACCAGCAGCAGACAGGGGTTTGGCTACACCTTC	CATSSRQGFGYTF
-	-	TRBV6-1	TRBJ1-4	TGTGCCAGCAGTGAATGGGGGGGAGGTGAAAAACTGTTTTTT	CASSEWGGGEKLFF
-	many	TRBV2	TRBJ1-6	TGTGCCAGCACCCCTGGGGGCTATTCACCCCTCCACTTT	CASTPGGYSPLHF
TRBD1	many	TRBV14	TRBJ2-6	TGTGCCAGCAGGGGGACAGGTAGCTCTGGGGCCAACGTCCTGACTTTC	CASRGTGSSGANVLTF
TRBD1	many	TRBV25-1	TRBJ1-2	TGTGCCAGCAGTTTGAGCGACAGGGCCAACTATGGCTACACCTTC	CASSLSDRANYGYTF
TRBD1	-	TRBV7-9	TRBJ2-6	TGTGCCAGCAGCCCGAAGACAGGGGGGACAGCCCGGGCCAACGTCCTGACTTTC	CASSPKTGGTARANVLTF
TRBD1	-	TRBV19	TRBJ2-7	TGTGCCAGTAGTATGGGGTTCCTTGGGACAGGGGAGAACTACGAGCAGTACTTC	CASSMGFLGTGENYEQYF
-	many	TRBV15	TRBJ1-2	TGTGCCACCAGCAGAGGCACCACCCAAACCTTC	CATSRGTTQTF